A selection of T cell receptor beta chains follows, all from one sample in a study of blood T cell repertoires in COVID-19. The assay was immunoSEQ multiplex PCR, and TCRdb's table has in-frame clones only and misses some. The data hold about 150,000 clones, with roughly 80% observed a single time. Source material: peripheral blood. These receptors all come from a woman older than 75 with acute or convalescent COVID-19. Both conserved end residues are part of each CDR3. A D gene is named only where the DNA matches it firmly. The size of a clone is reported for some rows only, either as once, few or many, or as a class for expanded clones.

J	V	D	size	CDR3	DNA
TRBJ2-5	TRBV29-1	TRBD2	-	CSVDHGGGKTQYF	TGCAGCGTGGACCACGGCGGGGGAAAGACCCAGTACTTC
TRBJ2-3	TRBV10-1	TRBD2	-	CASSESVGGGTDTQYF	TGCGCCAGCAGTGAGTCGGTCGGGGGGGGCACAGATACGCAGTATTTT
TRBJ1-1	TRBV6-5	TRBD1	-	CASSRDRDATEAFF	TGTGCCAGCAGCCGGGACAGGGACGCCACTGAAGCTTTCTTT
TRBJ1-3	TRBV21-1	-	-	CASEESPYRGCGNTIYF	TGTGCCAGCGAGGAATCGCCGTACAGGGGTTGTGGAAACACCATATATTTT
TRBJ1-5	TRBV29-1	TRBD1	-	CSVGETGGQPQHF	TGCAGCGTTGGTGAGACAGGGGGCCAGCCCCAGCATTTT
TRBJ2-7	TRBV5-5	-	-	CASSLQGGSYEQYF	TGTGCCAGCAGCTTACAGGGAGGGTCCTACGAGCAGTACTTC
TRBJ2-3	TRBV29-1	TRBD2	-	CSVETAGGDTQYF	TGCAGCGTTGAAACCGCGGGGGGAGATACGCAGTATTTT
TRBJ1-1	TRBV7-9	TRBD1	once	CASSVRQGYTEAFF	TGTGCCAGCAGCGTCAGACAGGGCTACACTGAAGCTTTCTTT
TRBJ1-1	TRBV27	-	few	CASSLSWGVGTEAFF	TGTGCCAGCAGTTTATCGTGGGGGGTGGGGACTGAAGCTTTCTTT
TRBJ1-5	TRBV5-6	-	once	CASSLGPAGAQHF	TGTGCCAGCAGCTTAGGGCCCGCCGGGGCCCAGCATTTT
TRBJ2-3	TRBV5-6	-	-	CASSPRGPSTDTQYF	TGTGCCAGCAGCCCAAGGGGTCCGAGCACAGATACGCAGTATTTT
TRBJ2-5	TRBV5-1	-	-	CASSLSGTEQETQYF	TGCGCCAGCAGCTTATCCGGGACTGAACAAGAGACCCAGTACTTC
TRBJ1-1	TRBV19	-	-	CASSMVQGTNTEAFF	TGTGCCAGTAGTATGGTTCAGGGCACGAACACTGAAGCTTTCTTT
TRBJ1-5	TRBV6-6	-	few	CASSLSGSNQPQHF	TGTGCCAGCAGCCTTTCGGGGAGCAATCAGCCCCAGCATTTT
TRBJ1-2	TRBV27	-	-	CASSFLSSGGYTF	TGTGCCAGCAGTTTTCTGTCGTCAGGTGGCTACACCTTC
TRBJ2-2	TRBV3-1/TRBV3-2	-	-	CASSHRSGELFF	TGTGCCAGCAGCCATCGTTCCGGGGAGCTGTTTTTT
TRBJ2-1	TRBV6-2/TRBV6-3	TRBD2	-	CASSSLPLSGRNEQFF	TGTGCCAGCAGTTCCCTCCCTCTTTCCGGGAGGAATGAGCAGTTCTTC
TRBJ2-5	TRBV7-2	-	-	CASSLELNLQKTQYF	TGTGCCAGCAGCTTAGAACTAAACCTCCAAAAGACCCAGTACTTC
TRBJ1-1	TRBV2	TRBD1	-	CASSQGVNTEAFF	TGTGCCAGCAGTCAGGGGGTGAACACTGAAGCTTTCTTT
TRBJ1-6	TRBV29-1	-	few	CSVRQDVPNSPLHF	TGCAGCGTCAGACAAGACGTTCCGAATTCACCCCTCCACTTT
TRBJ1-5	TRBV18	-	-	CASSPGADRQPQHF	TGTGCCAGCTCACCAGGTGCAGATCGACAGCCCCAGCATTTT
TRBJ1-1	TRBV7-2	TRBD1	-	CASSPIRGHAEAFF	TGTGCCAGCAGCCCAATCAGGGGGCACGCTGAAGCTTTCTTT